The rows below give T cell receptor beta chains drawn from one sample of a study of regulatory T cells in long-lasting Graves disease. TCRdb passed the multiplex PCR reads through MiXCR, listing each CDR3 protein once. The table lists some 600,000 distinct CDR3 sequences, about 16% of them singletons. These same data were also listed under a study on T cells in Graves' hyperthyroidism and ophthalmopathy.

The sequences come from peripheral blood mononuclear cells (PBMCs), collected at new diagnosis, from a patient treated with antithyroid drugs. The receptors derive from a man aged 18 to 29 with Graves disease. Both conserved end residues are trimmed from each CDR3. Fields, in order: CDR3 length, V gene, J gene, CDR3 protein.

len: 12; v_gene: TRBV6-1; j_gene: TRBJ1-1; CDR3aa: ASKLLTGATEAF
len: 11; v_gene: TRBV5-1; j_gene: TRBJ2-7; CDR3aa: ASSWDSLYEQY
len: 11; v_gene: TRBV7-2; j_gene: TRBJ2-5; CDR3aa: AAARGGQETQY
len: 10; v_gene: TRBV10-2; j_gene: TRBJ1-5; CDR3aa: ATRQGLGPQH
len: 12; v_gene: TRBV18; j_gene: TRBJ2-5; CDR3aa: ASSQFTGKETQY
len: 11; v_gene: TRBV29-1; j_gene: TRBJ2-7; CDR3aa: SVTRQGGSEQY
len: 10; v_gene: TRBV12-3/TRBV12-4; j_gene: TRBJ2-7; CDR3aa: ASSWGSFEQY
len: 12; v_gene: TRBV9; j_gene: TRBJ1-2; CDR3aa: ASSVGPGEGGYT
len: 14; v_gene: TRBV5-5; j_gene: TRBJ1-3; CDR3aa: ASSQMTVSAGNTIY
len: 13; v_gene: TRBV20-1; j_gene: TRBJ1-1; CDR3aa: SARLSGPMNTEAF
len: 9; v_gene: TRBV28; j_gene: TRBJ1-1; CDR3aa: ASKGDTEAF
len: 11; v_gene: TRBV20-1; j_gene: TRBJ1-5; CDR3aa: SARQGINQPQH
len: 12; v_gene: TRBV10-3; j_gene: TRBJ1-5; CDR3aa: ATSTGGAGQPQH